This T cell receptor beta chain appears in the sequencing data of a study of control samples from healthy donors and cancer patients. Trimming removed 2 bases from V and 5 bases from J, with 15 bases in between. Germline V gene data show CDR1 as SGHDN and CDR2 as FVKESK. The CDR3 runs 15 residues. Some clones are missing from TCRdb's copy, which holds only in-frame ones; the method was immunoSEQ multiplex PCR. The repertoire includes about 31,000 clones, roughly 95% of them detected once, and around 6.3% sits in the top ten. Specimen: blood. This clonotype was sampled from a man between 60 and 75 years old in good health. The V gene is TRBV14, the J gene TRBJ1-2, with D tentatively TRBD1 (6 bases). CDR3 protein: CASSQLAGAQYGYTF. In DNA, the CDR3 is TGTGCCAGCAGCCAATTAGCAGGGGCCCAATATGGCTACACCTTC. Together with reference TRBV14 and TRBJ1-2, the CDR3 gives the full variable domain: EAGVTQFPSHSVIEKGQTVTLRCDPISGHDNLYWYRRVMGKEIKFLLHFVKESKQDESGMPNNRFLAERTGGTYSTLKVQPAELEDSGVYFCASSQLAGAQYGYTFGSGTRLTVV.